This T cell receptor beta chain was captured by sequencing in a study of OX40 agonist ivuxolimab in advanced cancers. The wider study: Every 2 weeks, patients received ivuxolimab intravenously, dosed at 0.01 to 10 mg/kg. General study findings and limits: Dosing at 0.1 to 3.0 mg/kg was accompanied by clonal expansion of CD4+ and CD8+ blood T cells by week 6.

Worth noting for this clone: The antigen remains unidentified.

Data came from immunoSEQ multiplex PCR; TCRdb stores just in-frame clones and leaves some out. The table includes 80,000 to 100,000 clones, about nine tenths detected once. CDR3 length equals 16 residues. Germline V CDR1 and CDR2: KGHSH, LQKENI. The V and J ends lost 3 bases and 1 base respectively, with 10 bases between them. The sequenced sample was CD4+ or CD8+ T cells sorted from blood, obtained in a trial of the OX40 agonist ivuxolimab. The chain carries TRBV18 and TRBJ2-6, with D perhaps given as TRBD1 or TRBD2 (6 bases each). The source of this sequence is an adult with an advanced solid tumor such as melanoma, head and neck, liver or kidney cancer. The CDR3, as DNA: TGTGCCAGCTCACCGGAGGGGGGTTCTGGGGCCAACGTCCTGACTTTC. This gives the protein CASSPEGGSGANVLTF. Filled out from reference TRBV18 and TRBJ2-6, the complete variable domain reads NAGVMQNPRHLVRRRGQEARLRCSPMKGHSHVYWYRQLPEEGLKFMVYLQKENIIDESGMPKERFSAEFPKEGPSILRIQQVVRGDSAAYFCASSPEGGSGANVLTFGAGSRLTVL.